This is a list of T cell receptor beta chains from one sample in a study of blood T cell repertoires in COVID-19. The table came from immunoSEQ multiplex PCR; TCRdb's copy has only in-frame clones and leaves some out. The sample includes roughly 260,000 clones, about 89% of them seen just once. Material: PBMCs or T cells enriched from blood (not recorded which). The receptors here all came from a woman younger than 35 who had recovered from COVID-19. CDR3s include the opening cysteine and the closing phenylalanine or tryptophan. D genes are given only for firm matches. Clone size, where shown, is once, few, many, or a class for clones that have expanded.

d_call | j_call | clone_size | v_call | cdr3_aa | cdr3_nt
TRBD2 | TRBJ2-5 | - | TRBV7-8 | CASSRDRGVQETQYF | TGTGCCAGCAGCCGGGATCGGGGGGTTCAAGAGACCCAGTACTTC
TRBD1 | TRBJ2-7 | once | TRBV10-3 | CAISGQGKYEQYF | TGTGCCATCAGTGGACAGGGAAAATACGAGCAGTACTTC
TRBD1 | TRBJ1-3 | - | TRBV3-1/TRBV3-2 | CASSLGQGSGNTIYF | TGTGCCAGCAGCCTGGGACAGGGGTCTGGAAACACCATATATTTT
TRBD2 | TRBJ2-3 | - | TRBV3-1/TRBV3-2 | CASSLTSESGDTQYF | TGTGCCAGCAGCCTTACTAGCGAGAGTGGGGATACGCAGTATTTT
- | TRBJ2-7 | once | TRBV12-3/TRBV12-4 | CASSLSVYEQYF | TGTGCCAGCAGTTTATCCGTCTACGAGCAGTACTTC
- | TRBJ1-1 | - | TRBV5-1 | CASSGQMNTEAFF | TGCGCCAGCAGCGGACAGATGAACACTGAAGCTTTCTTT
TRBD1 | TRBJ1-4 | - | TRBV5-1 | CASRRAGTGDEKLFF | TGCGCCAGCAGGAGGGCTGGGACAGGGGATGAAAAACTGTTTTTT
- | TRBJ1-4 | few | TRBV28 | CASSLGAGDRLFF | TGTGCCAGCAGTTTGGGGGCTGGAGATCGGCTGTTTTTT
- | TRBJ2-7 | once | TRBV21-1 | CASSSEGGKDAYEQYF | TGTGCCAGCAGCTCGGAAGGAGGGAAGGACGCCTACGAGCAGTACTTC
TRBD2 | TRBJ2-5 | - | TRBV27 | CASSLSRLAGVAETQYF | TGTGCCAGCAGTTTATCGAGACTAGCGGGAGTCGCAGAGACCCAGTACTTC
TRBD1 | TRBJ1-6 | once | TRBV18 | CASSEEGANSPLHF | TGTGCCAGCTCAGAGGAGGGGGCGAATTCACCCCTCCACTTT
TRBD1 | TRBJ1-1 | - | TRBV27 | CASRWTGGNTEAFF | TGTGCCAGCAGATGGACAGGGGGGAACACTGAAGCTTTCTTT
- | TRBJ1-5 | - | TRBV15 | CATSRGGQVNQPQHF | TGTGCCACCAGCAGGGGGGGGCAGGTCAATCAGCCCCAGCATTTT
TRBD1 | TRBJ2-7 | - | TRBV5-1 | CASSPGTGGVYEQYF | TGCGCCAGCAGCCCGGGGACAGGGGGGGTCTACGAGCAGTACTTC
TRBD1 | TRBJ2-7 | - | TRBV18 | CASSPMEGQGKYEQYF | TGTGCCAGCTCACCTATGGAAGGACAGGGGAAATACGAGCAGTACTTC
- | TRBJ1-6 | - | TRBV5-1 | CASSQNEAVAPLHF | TGCGCCAGCAGCCAGAACGAGGCCGTGGCACCCCTCCACTTT
TRBD1 | TRBJ2-1 | - | TRBV27 | CASRLTGDNEQFF | TGTGCCAGCCGCCTTACAGGGGACAATGAGCAGTTCTTC
- | TRBJ2-3 | - | TRBV4-3 | CASSQVRLETTDTQYF | TGCGCCAGCAGCCAAGTGAGGTTAGAGACCACAGATACGCAGTATTTT
TRBD2 | TRBJ2-1 | - | TRBV20-1 | CSAPGRREQFF | TGCAGTGCACCCGGGAGGCGCGAGCAGTTCTTC
- | TRBJ1-2 | - | TRBV7-9 | CASLFAGQNYGYTF | TGTGCCAGCCTTTTTGCGGGGCAAAACTATGGCTACACCTTC
- | TRBJ1-5 | - | TRBV21-1 | CASIQTGVNQPQHF | TGTGCCAGCATACAGACAGGGGTGAATCAGCCCCAGCATTTT
TRBD1 | TRBJ2-3 | - | TRBV29-1 | CSAQGVPDTQYF | TGCAGCGCGCAGGGGGTCCCTGATACGCAGTATTTT